A selection of T cell receptor beta chains follows, all from one sample in a study of cytomegalovirus exposure and HLA in healthy donors. Clones were read by immunoSEQ multiplex PCR, and TCRdb kept only the in-frame ones, dropping some. This sample carries 200,000 to 250,000 clones, with roughly 1.1% going to the ten biggest clones. Input material: PBMCs. The receptors originated from a girl aged 2-10 years in good health and CMV-seropositive. Each CDR3 is given with its conserved first and last residue. The D gene is left open where the match is weak.

v_call: TRBV4-2; j_call: TRBJ2-3; d_call: .; cdr3_aa: CASSQEPGTDTQYF; cdr3_nt: TGTGCCAGCAGCCAAGAGCCAGGCACAGATACGCAGTATTTT
v_call: TRBV30; j_call: TRBJ2-7; d_call: .; cdr3_aa: CAWSPIGAYEQYF; cdr3_nt: TGTGCCTGGAGTCCTATAGGGGCCTACGAGCAGTACTTC
v_call: TRBV5-1; j_call: TRBJ2-5; d_call: .; cdr3_aa: CASSLDRETQYF; cdr3_nt: TGCGCCAGCAGCCTAGATCGTGAGACCCAGTACTTC
v_call: TRBV2; j_call: TRBJ1-2; d_call: .; cdr3_aa: CASTGDDYGYTF; cdr3_nt: TGTGCCAGCACGGGGGATGACTATGGCTACACCTTC
v_call: TRBV18; j_call: TRBJ2-4; d_call: TRBD1; cdr3_aa: CASSSQGDKNIQYF; cdr3_nt: TGTGCCAGCTCCTCACAGGGGGACAAAAACATTCAGTACTTC
v_call: TRBV11-2; j_call: TRBJ2-1; d_call: .; cdr3_aa: CASSPPWGADEQFF; cdr3_nt: TGTGCCAGCAGTCCCCCCTGGGGAGCGGATGAGCAGTTCTTC
v_call: TRBV30; j_call: TRBJ2-7; d_call: .; cdr3_aa: CAWSRVYEQYF; cdr3_nt: TGTGCCTGGTCTAGAGTCTACGAGCAGTACTTC
v_call: TRBV14; j_call: TRBJ2-7; d_call: .; cdr3_aa: CASSHPETRGITYEQYF; cdr3_nt: TGTGCCAGCAGCCACCCGGAGACTCGCGGAATAACCTACGAGCAGTACTTC
v_call: TRBV7-9; j_call: TRBJ1-3; d_call: TRBD1; cdr3_aa: CASSFTGDFSGNTIYF; cdr3_nt: TGTGCCAGCAGCTTTACAGGGGACTTCTCTGGAAACACCATATATTTT
v_call: TRBV2; j_call: TRBJ1-6; d_call: .; cdr3_aa: CASRDRRSALHF; cdr3_nt: TGTGCCAGCAGGGACAGAAGGTCTGCCCTCCACTTT
v_call: TRBV29-1; j_call: TRBJ2-7; d_call: TRBD1; cdr3_aa: CSSRDRFYEQYF; cdr3_nt: TGCAGTTCCCGGGACAGGTTCTACGAGCAGTACTTC
v_call: TRBV27; j_call: TRBJ1-2; d_call: TRBD1; cdr3_aa: CASSYGQGIMSGYTF; cdr3_nt: TGTGCCAGCAGTTATGGACAGGGGATAATGAGTGGCTACACCTTC
v_call: TRBV29-1; j_call: TRBJ2-2; d_call: TRBD1; cdr3_aa: CSVAGTGGYGGELFF; cdr3_nt: TGCAGCGTTGCCGGGACAGGGGGTTATGGCGGGGAGCTGTTTTTT
v_call: TRBV28; j_call: TRBJ2-1; d_call: .; cdr3_aa: CASKGPGSGNEQFF; cdr3_nt: TGTGCCAGCAAAGGTCCGGGATCGGGCAATGAGCAGTTCTTC
v_call: TRBV6-5; j_call: TRBJ2-7; d_call: TRBD2; cdr3_aa: CASSYRASGIYEQYF; cdr3_nt: TGTGCCAGCAGTTACAGGGCTAGCGGGATATACGAGCAGTACTTC
v_call: TRBV7-2; j_call: TRBJ1-2; d_call: .; cdr3_aa: CASSSPGLGYTF; cdr3_nt: TGTGCCAGCAGCTCCCCGGGACTCGGCTACACCTTC
v_call: TRBV5-1; j_call: TRBJ2-1; d_call: .; cdr3_aa: CASSLGGSSSYNEQFF; cdr3_nt: TGCGCCAGCAGCTTGGGGGGCTCCAGCTCCTACAATGAGCAGTTCTTC
v_call: TRBV27; j_call: TRBJ1-2; d_call: .; cdr3_aa: CASTSWEGGIYGYTF; cdr3_nt: TGTGCCAGCACCAGTTGGGAGGGAGGGATTTATGGCTACACCTTC
v_call: TRBV28; j_call: TRBJ2-3; d_call: .; cdr3_aa: CASSLSISAVGDTQYF; cdr3_nt: TGTGCCAGCAGTTTAAGTATTAGCGCCGTGGGGGATACGCAGTATTTT
v_call: TRBV7-9; j_call: TRBJ2-1; d_call: .; cdr3_aa: CASSFINEQFF; cdr3_nt: TGTGCCAGCAGCTTCATCAATGAGCAGTTCTTC
v_call: TRBV28; j_call: TRBJ2-3; d_call: TRBD2; cdr3_aa: CASTQGLAGTDTQYF; cdr3_nt: TGTGCCAGCACCCAGGGACTAGCGGGGACAGATACGCAGTATTTT
v_call: TRBV28; j_call: TRBJ1-3; d_call: .; cdr3_aa: CASRDPGRNTIYF; cdr3_nt: TGTGCCAGCCGAGACCCAGGAAGAAACACCATATATTTT
v_call: TRBV5-4; j_call: TRBJ2-7; d_call: TRBD2; cdr3_aa: CASSLDASGSHEQYF; cdr3_nt: TGTGCCAGCAGCTTGGATGCTAGCGGGAGCCACGAGCAGTACTTC
v_call: TRBV5-4; j_call: TRBJ1-3; d_call: TRBD1; cdr3_aa: CASSLAPGGNGNTIYF; cdr3_nt: TGTGCCAGCAGCTTGGCCCCAGGGGGAAATGGAAACACCATATATTTT
v_call: TRBV6-6; j_call: TRBJ1-2; d_call: TRBD1; cdr3_aa: CASSSKGAGGYTF; cdr3_nt: TGTGCCAGCAGCTCGAAGGGGGCGGGAGGCTACACCTTC
v_call: TRBV19; j_call: TRBJ1-2; d_call: .; cdr3_aa: CASSSRGLYGYTF; cdr3_nt: TGTGCCAGTAGTTCCCGGGGACTCTATGGCTACACCTTC
v_call: TRBV7-6; j_call: TRBJ2-1; d_call: .; cdr3_aa: CASSLSTGTYEQFF; cdr3_nt: TGTGCCAGCAGCTTAAGTACAGGGACGTATGAGCAGTTCTTC
v_call: TRBV9; j_call: TRBJ2-1; d_call: TRBD2; cdr3_aa: CASSIDSASGRTGEQFF; cdr3_nt: TGTGCCAGCAGCATAGACTCGGCTAGCGGGAGGACGGGTGAGCAGTTCTTC
v_call: TRBV10-2; j_call: TRBJ2-7; d_call: .; cdr3_aa: CASSKATAYEQYF; cdr3_nt: TGCGCCAGCAGTAAAGCGACCGCCTACGAGCAGTACTTC
v_call: TRBV4-2; j_call: TRBJ2-1; d_call: TRBD2; cdr3_aa: CASSQENLAGSEQFF; cdr3_nt: TGTGCCAGCAGCCAAGAAAATTTAGCGGGAAGTGAGCAGTTCTTC
v_call: TRBV2; j_call: TRBJ1-2; d_call: .; cdr3_aa: CASRRHHRGTSANYGYTF; cdr3_nt: TGTGCCAGCAGAAGACACCATAGGGGCACCTCGGCTAACTATGGCTACACCTTC
v_call: TRBV6-4; j_call: TRBJ2-1; d_call: .; cdr3_aa: CASSAQDDNEQFF; cdr3_nt: TGTGCCAGCAGTGCACAGGATGACAATGAGCAGTTCTTC
v_call: TRBV7-9; j_call: TRBJ2-6; d_call: .; cdr3_aa: CASSRRGLGANVLTF; cdr3_nt: TGTGCCAGCAGCCGGAGGGGGCTTGGGGCCAACGTCCTGACTTTC
v_call: TRBV5-4; j_call: TRBJ1-1; d_call: .; cdr3_aa: CASSLEAGEAFF; cdr3_nt: TGTGCCAGCAGCTTGGAGGCGGGCGAAGCTTTCTTT
v_call: TRBV5-1; j_call: TRBJ2-2; d_call: .; cdr3_aa: CASTTRPADNTGELFF; cdr3_nt: TGCGCCAGCACCACCCGCCCAGCGGACAACACCGGGGAGCTGTTTTTT
v_call: TRBV6-4; j_call: TRBJ2-3; d_call: .; cdr3_aa: CASSLYPGSTDTQYF; cdr3_nt: TGTGCCAGCAGTTTATATCCGGGTAGCACAGATACGCAGTATTTT
v_call: TRBV11-2; j_call: TRBJ2-1; d_call: TRBD2; cdr3_aa: CASSPGGRNYNEQFF; cdr3_nt: TGTGCCAGCAGCCCGGGGGGGAGGAACTACAATGAGCAGTTCTTC
v_call: TRBV6-1; j_call: TRBJ2-1; d_call: .; cdr3_aa: CASSELAVYNEQFF; cdr3_nt: TGTGCCAGCAGTGAGTTGGCGGTTTACAATGAGCAGTTCTTC
v_call: TRBV6-6; j_call: TRBJ1-1; d_call: .; cdr3_aa: CASSYPPGTIAFF; cdr3_nt: TGTGCCAGCAGTTACCCACCCGGGACTATAGCTTTCTTT
v_call: TRBV5-1; j_call: TRBJ2-3; d_call: TRBD1; cdr3_aa: CASSPNTGEMTDTQYF; cdr3_nt: TGCGCCAGCAGCCCCAACACAGGGGAAATGACAGATACGCAGTATTTT
v_call: TRBV5-1; j_call: TRBJ2-3; d_call: .; cdr3_aa: CASSSALVWDTQYF; cdr3_nt: TGCGCCAGCAGCTCCGCACTAGTGTGGGATACGCAGTATTTT